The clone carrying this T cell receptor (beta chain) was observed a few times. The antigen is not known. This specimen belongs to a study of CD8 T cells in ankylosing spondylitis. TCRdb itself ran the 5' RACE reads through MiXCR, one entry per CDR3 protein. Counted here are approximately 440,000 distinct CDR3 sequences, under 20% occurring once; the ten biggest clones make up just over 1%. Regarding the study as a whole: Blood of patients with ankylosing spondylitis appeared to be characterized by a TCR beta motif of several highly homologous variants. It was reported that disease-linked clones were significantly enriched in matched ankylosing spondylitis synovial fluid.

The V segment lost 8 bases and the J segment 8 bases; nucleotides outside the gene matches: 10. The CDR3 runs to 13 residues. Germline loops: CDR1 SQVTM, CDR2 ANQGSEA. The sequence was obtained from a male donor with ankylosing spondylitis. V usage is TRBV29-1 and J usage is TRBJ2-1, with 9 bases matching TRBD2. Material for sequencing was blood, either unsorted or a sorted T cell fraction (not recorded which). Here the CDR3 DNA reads TGCAGCTCTGGACTAGCGATGGGACATGAGCAGTTCTTC. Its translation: CSSGLAMGHEQFF.